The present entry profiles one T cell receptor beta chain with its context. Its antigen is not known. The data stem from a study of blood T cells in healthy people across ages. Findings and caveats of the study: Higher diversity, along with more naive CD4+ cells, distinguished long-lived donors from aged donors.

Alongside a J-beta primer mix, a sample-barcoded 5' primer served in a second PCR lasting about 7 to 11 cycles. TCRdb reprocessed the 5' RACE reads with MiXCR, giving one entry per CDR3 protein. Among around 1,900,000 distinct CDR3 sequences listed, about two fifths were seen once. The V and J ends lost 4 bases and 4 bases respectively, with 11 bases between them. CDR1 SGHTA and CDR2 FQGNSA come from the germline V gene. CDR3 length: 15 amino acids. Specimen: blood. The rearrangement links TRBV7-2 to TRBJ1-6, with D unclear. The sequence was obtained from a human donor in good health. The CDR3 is CASSSPTEYNSPLHF. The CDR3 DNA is TGTGCCAGCAGCTCGCCCACGGAATATAATTCACCCCTCCACTTT.